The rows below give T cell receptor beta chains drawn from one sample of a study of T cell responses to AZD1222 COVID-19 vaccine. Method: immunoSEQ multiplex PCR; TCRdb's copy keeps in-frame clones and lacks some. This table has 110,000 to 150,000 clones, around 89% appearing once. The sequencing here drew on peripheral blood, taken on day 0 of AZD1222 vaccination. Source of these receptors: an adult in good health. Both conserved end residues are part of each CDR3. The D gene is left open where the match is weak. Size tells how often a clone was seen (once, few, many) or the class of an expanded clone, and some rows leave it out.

CASSRDGKNYEQYF | TGTGCCAGCAGCCGGGACGGGAAAAACTACGAGCAGTACTTC | TRBJ2-7 | NA | TRBV6-5 | few
CASKSRDTQNTEAFF | TGTGCCAGCAAATCCCGGGACACCCAGAACACTGAAGCTTTCTTT | TRBJ1-1 | NA | TRBV3-1/TRBV3-2 | NA
CASSQVDLGFTDTQYF | TGCGCCAGCAGCCAAGTCGATCTGGGTTTCACAGATACGCAGTATTTT | TRBJ2-3 | NA | TRBV4-1 | NA
CATSSLGYNEQFF | TGTGCCACCAGTAGCCTCGGCTACAATGAGCAGTTCTTC | TRBJ2-1 | NA | TRBV24-1 | NA
CASSVGGWGETDTQYF | TGTGCCAGCAGCGTAGGAGGGTGGGGAGAAACAGATACGCAGTATTTT | TRBJ2-3 | NA | TRBV9 | NA
CASSLRTGGVEQYF | TGCGCCAGCAGCTTGAGGACAGGGGGCGTCGAGCAGTACTTC | TRBJ2-7 | TRBD1 | TRBV5-1 | NA
CASSSPGGAVTEAFF | TGTGCCAGCAGTTCCCCGGGAGGGGCGGTCACTGAAGCTTTCTTT | TRBJ1-1 | NA | TRBV6-6 | NA
CASSQDAGSGNTIYF | TGTGCCAGCAGCCAAGATGCGGGCTCTGGAAACACCATATATTTT | TRBJ1-3 | NA | TRBV3-1/TRBV3-2 | NA
CASSEGASRSYEQYF | TGTGCCAGCAGTGAAGGAGCTAGTCGCTCCTACGAGCAGTACTTC | TRBJ2-7 | NA | TRBV6-1 | NA
CASRQGLAGQETQYF | TGTGCCAGCCGCCAGGGACTAGCGGGACAAGAGACCCAGTACTTC | TRBJ2-5 | TRBD2 | TRBV7-9 | NA
CATSDSRLREHSYNEQFF | TGTGCCACCAGTGATTCCAGGTTGAGGGAACATTCCTACAATGAGCAGTTCTTC | TRBJ2-1 | NA | TRBV24-1 | NA
CASRGNFATNEKLFF | TGTGCCAGCAGGGGGAATTTTGCAACTAATGAAAAACTGTTTTTT | TRBJ1-4 | NA | TRBV2 | NA
CASSQEPGTSAYEKLFF | TGCGCCAGCAGCCAAGAACCCGGGACGTCCGCCTATGAAAAACTGTTTTTT | TRBJ1-4 | NA | TRBV4-3 | NA
CASRTGTEFSPLHF | TGTGCCAGCAGAACCGGGACAGAGTTTTCACCCCTCCACTTT | TRBJ1-6 | TRBD1 | TRBV5-4 | once
CASSQEVSAGAQETQYF | TGCGCCAGCAGCCAAGAGGTCTCGGCAGGGGCACAAGAGACCCAGTACTTC | TRBJ2-5 | NA | TRBV4-1 | NA
CASSLSGVSTDTQYF | TGCGCCAGCAGCTTGAGCGGGGTTAGCACAGATACGCAGTATTTT | TRBJ2-3 | TRBD2 | TRBV5-1 | once
CASSRMTGVGNTIYF | TGCGCCAGCAGCCGGATGACAGGGGTCGGAAACACCATATATTTT | TRBJ1-3 | TRBD1 | TRBV4-1 | NA
CASSFRFGSGANVLTF | TGTGCCAGCAGCTTTAGGTTCGGGAGTGGGGCCAACGTCCTGACTTTC | TRBJ2-6 | NA | TRBV5-5 | few
CASSSGTGTYNSPLHF | TGCGCCAGCAGCTCCGGGACAGGGACGTATAATTCACCCCTCCACTTT | TRBJ1-6 | TRBD1 | TRBV5-1 | NA
CASSFGGGDGETQYF | TGCGCCAGCAGCTTCGGCGGGGGGGACGGAGAGACCCAGTACTTC | TRBJ2-5 | TRBD2 | TRBV5-1 | NA
CASSSEVNYGYTF | TGTGCCAGCAGTTCGGAGGTTAACTATGGCTACACCTTC | TRBJ1-2 | NA | TRBV7-9 | NA
CASSPTGYNEKLFF | TGTGCCAGTAGCCCAACAGGGTATAATGAAAAACTGTTTTTT | TRBJ1-4 | NA | TRBV19 | NA
CASSLDRENGYTF | TGTGCCAGCAGCTTAGATCGGGAGAATGGCTACACCTTC | TRBJ1-2 | NA | TRBV7-2 | NA
CASSSTRTTAEGQYF | TGTGCCAGCAGCTCCACGAGGACGACCGCCGAAGGGCAGTACTTC | TRBJ2-7 | NA | TRBV7-6 | once
CASSLGMSYEQYF | TGTGCCAGCAGCTTAGGAATGTCCTACGAGCAGTACTTC | TRBJ2-7 | NA | TRBV11-2 | NA
CASSYNEATGRNIQYF | TGTGCCAGCAGTTACAATGAGGCGACAGGGAGAAACATTCAGTACTTC | TRBJ2-4 | TRBD1 | TRBV6-2/TRBV6-3 | NA
CASSLELAFNEQYF | TGTGCCAGCAGCTTAGAACTAGCTTTCAACGAGCAGTACTTC | TRBJ2-7 | NA | TRBV7-2 | NA
CASSLRQGTTNEKLFF | TGTGCCAGCAGCTTGCGGCAGGGAACAACTAATGAAAAACTGTTTTTT | TRBJ1-4 | NA | TRBV5-4 | NA
CASSPLLLAGADTQYF | TGTGCCAGCAGCCCCCTCCTACTAGCGGGAGCTGATACGCAGTATTTT | TRBJ2-3 | TRBD2 | TRBV7-3 | NA
CASSLRAGAGNTIYF | TGTGCCAGCAGCTTACGGGCAGGGGCTGGAAACACCATATATTTT | TRBJ1-3 | NA | TRBV7-3 | NA